This T cell receptor (beta chain) was sequenced for a study of cytomegalovirus exposure and HLA in healthy donors. Trimming took off 5 bases at V and 0 bases at J, with 14 bases between the two ends. In germline, CDR1 is LNHNV, CDR2 YYDKDF (reference sequence). The CDR3 is made up of 17 amino acids. As for this clone: Its target is unknown.

The PCR employed 60 Vbeta primers together with 13 Jbeta primers. Assay used: immunoSEQ multiplex PCR; TCRdb lists only in-frame clones, some missing. The data show under 200,000 clones, about 80% seen once. Overall study results and limits: In the analysis, some V segments, TRBV6-2 and TRBV6-3 included, were excluded as indistinguishable.

The receptor was derived from a man in his forties or fifties in good health and CMV-seropositive. V gene TRBV15 combines with J gene TRBJ2-6, with D maybe TRBD1 (6 bases). The sequenced material came from PBMCs. The CDR3, as DNA: TGTGCCACCAGCCCCTATGGCAGGGGCTCTGGGGCCAACGTCCTGACTTTC. Residues: CATSPYGRGSGANVLTF.